This passage covers 10 T cell receptor beta chains from one sample sequenced in a study of T cell responses to AZD1222 COVID-19 vaccine. Sequencing was performed with immunoSEQ multiplex PCR; in TCRdb, only in-frame clones are kept and a portion is missing. In the table there are around 130,000 clones, almost 90% of which are singletons. The source material was peripheral blood, sampled on day 0 of AZD1222 vaccination. All receptors come from an adult in good health.

V gene TRBV4-1 combines with J gene TRBJ2-2; D remains ambiguous. This CDR3 is built from 14 residues. Germline assignment: CDR1 MGHRA and CDR2 YSYEKL. V gave up 5 bases and J gave up 2 bases, with 9 bases separating them. The CDR3 DNA sequence: TGCGCCAGCAGCAGCGCCCCTAACACCGGGGAGCTGTTTTTT. Protein sequence: CASSSAPNTGELFF.

This clone has just one count. The chain is built from TRBV6-5 and TRBJ1-5; no reliable D call. CDR1 MNHEY and CDR2 SVGAGI come from the germline V gene. There are 14 residues in the CDR3. V lost 2 bases to trimming and J lost 2 bases, with 7 bases between them. The CDR3 region is CASSYKRGNQPQHF. CDR3 nucleotides: TGTGCCAGCAGTTACAAACGGGGCAATCAGCCCCAGCATTTT.

This chain joins TRBV9 and TRBJ1-2, with 8 bases lining up with TRBD1. The CDR3 extends over 15 amino acids. The V and J ends lost 4 bases and 8 bases, in that order; junction bases with no gene match: 13. Germline CDR1 reads SGDLS; CDR2 reads YYNGEE. This chain's CDR3 is CASSMFWTGWRGYTF. As DNA, the CDR3 is TGTGCCAGCAGCATGTTTTGGACAGGGTGGAGGGGCTACACCTTC.

V and J are TRBV6-2 or TRBV6-3 and TRBJ1-5; D uncertain. V lost 5 bases to trimming and J lost 6 bases, with 14 bases between them. Germline lookup yields CDR1 MNHEY and CDR2 SVGEGT. The CDR3 length is 14 residues. The DNA for the CDR3 is TGTGCCAGCAGTGCCACCACTGGAGGTCAGCCCCAGCATTTT. This sequence encodes CASSATTGGQPQHF.

In its sample, this clone was seen a few times. CDR3 residues: CASSSRQGFNEQFF. The DNA for the CDR3 is TGTGCCAGCAGCTCCCGACAGGGTTTCAATGAGCAGTTCTTC. The rearrangement uses TRBV11-3 and TRBJ2-1; 7 bases agree with TRBD1. Looked up from germline, CDR1 is SGHNT and CDR2 is YENEEA. The V segment lost 4 bases and the J segment 6 bases; nucleotides outside the gene matches: 6. The CDR3 runs to 14 residues.

The chain recombines TRBV11-2 with TRBJ1-5; D unclear. Per the germline V gene, CDR1 is SGHAT and CDR2 is FQNNGV. Trimming left V 5 bases short and J 2 bases short, with 7 bases between. CDR3 length: 13 amino acids. CDR3 protein: CASSTAGNQPQHF. Here the CDR3 DNA reads TGTGCCAGCAGCACGGCGGGCAATCAGCCCCAGCATTTT.

The chain has TRBV7-2 and TRBJ2-7; the D is unclear. The CDR3 has 13 residues. The ends were cut back, 3 bases at V and 3 bases at J, with 9 bases in the middle. Germline loops: CDR1 SGHTA, CDR2 FQGNSA. The CDR3 DNA sequence: TGTGCCAGCAGCTTCATTGACCTCTACGAGCAGTACTTC. Translating it yields CASSFIDLYEQYF.

The rearrangement uses TRBV9 and TRBJ1-3; the match to TRBD1 covers 7 bases. The CDR3 loop spans 15 amino acids. The ends lost 7 bases at V and 2 bases at J; junction bases unmatched: 9. Germline-derived CDR1 and CDR2 are SGDLS and YYNGEE. CDR3 loop: CASRPPQGAGNTIYF. The CDR3 nucleotides are TGTGCCAGCCGCCCTCCCCAGGGGGCTGGAAACACCATATATTTT.

This sequence joins TRBV7-9 and TRBJ2-1, with 8 bases that match TRBD1. The CDR3 loop spans 15 amino acids. Per germline, CDR1 SEHNR and CDR2 FQNEAQ (reference sequence). Trimming took 4 bases from V and 10 from J; bases not matched to a gene: 12. CDR3 bases: TGTGCCAGCAGCTCCGGACAGGGCCCCCGGGAAGAGCAGTTCTTC. Amino acid sequence: CASSSGQGPREEQFF. Full variable domain (remainder filled in from reference TRBV7-9 and TRBJ2-1): DTGVSQNPRHKITKRGQNVTFRCDPISEHNRLYWYRQTLGQGPEFLTYFQNEAQLEKSRLLSDRFSAERPKGSFSTLEIQRTEQGDSAMYLCASSSGQGPREEQFFGPGTRLTVL.

The chain uses TRBV28 and TRBJ1-2, with no clear D. The V end lost 5 bases, the J end lost 5 bases, and 9 bases lay between the germline ends. This CDR3 region has 12 residues. Per the germline V gene, CDR1 is MDHEN and CDR2 is SYDVKM. CDR3 nucleotides: TGTGCCAGCAGTCCCCTATTATATGGCTACACCTTC. It translates to CASSPLLYGYTF.